This TCR beta chain was documented in a study of blood T cell repertoires in COVID-19. The CDR3 is 16 residues long. The trim removed 0 bases at V and 3 bases at J, leaving 4 bases unmatched. Germline CDR1 and CDR2: KGHSH and LQKENI. The repertoire was sequenced with immunoSEQ multiplex PCR; TCRdb's copy has only in-frame clones and lacks some. The sample has over 450,000 clones; approximately 92% are singletons. V gene TRBV18 combines with J gene TRBJ1-3; TRBD1 agrees at 8 bases. Sequenced sample: peripheral blood. The sequence was collected from a young man with COVID-19, enrolled during active disease. CDR3 DNA: TGTGCCAGCTCACCACCGACAGGGGCCCATGGAAACACCATATATTTT. Protein: CASSPPTGAHGNTIYF.